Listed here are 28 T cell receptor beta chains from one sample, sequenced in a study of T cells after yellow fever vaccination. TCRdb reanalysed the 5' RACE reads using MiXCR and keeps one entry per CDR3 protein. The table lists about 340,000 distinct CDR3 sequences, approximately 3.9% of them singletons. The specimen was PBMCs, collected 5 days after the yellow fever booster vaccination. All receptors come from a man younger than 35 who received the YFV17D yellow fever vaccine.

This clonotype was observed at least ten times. DNA for the CDR3: TGTGCCATCAGTGAGTCGACAGGGGGACAGCCCCAGCATTTT. Its protein is CAISESTGGQPQHF. The rearrangement links TRBV10-3 to TRBJ1-5, with 9 bases matching TRBD1. This CDR3 comprises 14 residues. The V gene's germline CDR1 is ENHRY and CDR2 SYGVKD. V shed 0 bases and J 7 bases; nucleotides not matched to a gene: 1.

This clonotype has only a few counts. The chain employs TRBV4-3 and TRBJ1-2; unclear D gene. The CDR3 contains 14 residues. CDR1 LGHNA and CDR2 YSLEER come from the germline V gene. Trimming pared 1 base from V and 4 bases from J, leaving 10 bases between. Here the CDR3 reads CASSQGEVAYGYTF. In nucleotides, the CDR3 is TGCGCCAGCAGCCAAGGGGAGGTAGCCTATGGCTACACCTTC.

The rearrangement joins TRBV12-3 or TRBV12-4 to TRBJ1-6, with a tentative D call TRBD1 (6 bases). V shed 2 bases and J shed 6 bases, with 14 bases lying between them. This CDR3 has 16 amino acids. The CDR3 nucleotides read TGTGCCAGCAGTTTAACGGACAGCCCTTTTAATTCACCCCTCCACTTT. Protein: CASSLTDSPFNSPLHF.

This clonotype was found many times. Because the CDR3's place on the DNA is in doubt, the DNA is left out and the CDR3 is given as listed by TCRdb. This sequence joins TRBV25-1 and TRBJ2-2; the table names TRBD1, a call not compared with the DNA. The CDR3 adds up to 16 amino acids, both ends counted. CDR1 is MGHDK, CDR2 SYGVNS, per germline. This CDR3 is CASSEYFGAGTGELFF.

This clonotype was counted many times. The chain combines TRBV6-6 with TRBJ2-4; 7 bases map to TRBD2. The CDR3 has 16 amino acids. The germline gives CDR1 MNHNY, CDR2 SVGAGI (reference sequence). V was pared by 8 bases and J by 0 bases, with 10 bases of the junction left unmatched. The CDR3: CASSNSQRGAKNIQYF. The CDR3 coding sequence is TGTGCCAGCTCCAATAGTCAGCGGGGAGCCAAAAACATTCAGTACTTC.

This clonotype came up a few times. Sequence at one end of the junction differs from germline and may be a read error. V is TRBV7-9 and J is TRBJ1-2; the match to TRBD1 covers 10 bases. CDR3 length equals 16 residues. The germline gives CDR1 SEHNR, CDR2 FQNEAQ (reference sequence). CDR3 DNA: TGTGCCGGCAGCCGAAAACCGGGACAGGGGTTGAATGGCTACACCTTC. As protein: CAGSRKPGQGLNGYTF.

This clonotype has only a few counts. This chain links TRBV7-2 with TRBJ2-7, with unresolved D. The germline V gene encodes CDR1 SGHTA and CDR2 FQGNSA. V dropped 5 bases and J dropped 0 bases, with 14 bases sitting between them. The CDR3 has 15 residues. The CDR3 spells CASSVWPSGSYEQYF. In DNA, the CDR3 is TGTGCCAGCAGCGTCTGGCCCTCGGGCTCCTACGAGCAGTACTTC.

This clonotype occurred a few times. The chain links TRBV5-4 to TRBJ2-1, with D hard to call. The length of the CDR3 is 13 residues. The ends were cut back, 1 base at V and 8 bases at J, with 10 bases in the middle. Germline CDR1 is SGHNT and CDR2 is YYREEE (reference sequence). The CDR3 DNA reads TGTGCCAGCAGCTTGTGGGTCGGCGATGAGCAGTTCTTC. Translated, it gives CASSLWVGDEQFF. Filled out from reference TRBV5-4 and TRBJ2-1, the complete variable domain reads ETGVTQSPTHLIKTRGQQVTLRCSSQSGHNTVSWYQQALGQGPQFIFQYYREEENGRGNFPPRFSGLQFPNYSSELNVNALELDDSALYLCASSLWVGDEQFFGPGTRLTVL.

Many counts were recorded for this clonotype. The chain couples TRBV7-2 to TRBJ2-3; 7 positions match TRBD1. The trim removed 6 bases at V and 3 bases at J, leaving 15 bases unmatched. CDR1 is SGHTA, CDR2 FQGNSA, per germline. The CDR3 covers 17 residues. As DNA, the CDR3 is TGTGCCAGCAGTCCGGTAGAAGGGGGCTTAGGGACAGATACGCAGTATTTT. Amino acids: CASSPVEGGLGTDTQYF.

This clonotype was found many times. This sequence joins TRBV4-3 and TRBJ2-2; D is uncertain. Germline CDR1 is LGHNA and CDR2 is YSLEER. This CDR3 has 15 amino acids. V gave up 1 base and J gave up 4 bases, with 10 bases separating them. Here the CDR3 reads CASSQVGRSTGELFF. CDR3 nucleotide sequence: TGCGCCAGCAGCCAAGTCGGTAGGAGCACCGGGGAGCTGTTTTTT.

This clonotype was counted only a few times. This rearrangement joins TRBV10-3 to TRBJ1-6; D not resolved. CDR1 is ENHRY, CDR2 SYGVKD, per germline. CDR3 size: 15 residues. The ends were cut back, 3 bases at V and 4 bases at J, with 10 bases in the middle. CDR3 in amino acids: CAISDAGGYNSPLHF. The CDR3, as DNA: TGTGCCATCAGTGATGCAGGTGGTTATAATTCACCCCTCCACTTT.

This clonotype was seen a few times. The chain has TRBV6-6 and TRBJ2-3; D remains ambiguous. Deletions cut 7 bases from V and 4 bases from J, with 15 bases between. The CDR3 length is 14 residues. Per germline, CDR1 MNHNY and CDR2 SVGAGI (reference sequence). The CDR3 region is CASTLDPWADTQYF. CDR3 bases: TGTGCCAGCACCTTGGACCCCTGGGCAGATACGCAGTATTTT.

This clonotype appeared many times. CDR3 sequence reads: CSARSGDALRAFF. As DNA, the CDR3 is TGCAGTGCTAGATCAGGGGACGCCTTAAGAGCTTTCTTT. The chain joins TRBV20-1 to TRBJ1-1, with D possibly matching TRBD1 (6 bases). Between the trimmed V and J ends, which lost 2 bases and 10 bases, there was a span of 17 bases. CDR3 length equals 13 residues. CDR1 is DFQATT, CDR2 SNEGSKA, per germline (reference sequence).

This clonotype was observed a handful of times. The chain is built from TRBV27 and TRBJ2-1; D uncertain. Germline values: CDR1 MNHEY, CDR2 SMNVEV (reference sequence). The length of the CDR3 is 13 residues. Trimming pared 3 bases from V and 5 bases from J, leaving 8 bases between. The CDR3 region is CASSFVGNNEQFF. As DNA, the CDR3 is TGTGCCAGCAGTTTTGTGGGGAACAATGAGCAGTTCTTC.

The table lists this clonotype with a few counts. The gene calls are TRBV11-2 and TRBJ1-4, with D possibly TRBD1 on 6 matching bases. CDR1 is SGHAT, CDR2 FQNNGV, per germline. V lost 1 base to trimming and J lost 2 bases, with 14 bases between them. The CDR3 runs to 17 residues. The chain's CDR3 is CASSLASRGATNEKLFF. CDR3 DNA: TGTGCCAGCAGCTTAGCCTCCCGGGGGGCGACTAATGAAAAACTGTTTTTT.

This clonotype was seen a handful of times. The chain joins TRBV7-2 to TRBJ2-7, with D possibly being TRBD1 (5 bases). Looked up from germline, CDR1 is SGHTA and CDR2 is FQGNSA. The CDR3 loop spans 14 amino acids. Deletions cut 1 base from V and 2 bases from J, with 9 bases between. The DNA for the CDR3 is TGTGCCAGCAGCTTAGGGATGACAGCCTACGAGCAGTACGTC. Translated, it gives CASSLGMTAYEQYV.

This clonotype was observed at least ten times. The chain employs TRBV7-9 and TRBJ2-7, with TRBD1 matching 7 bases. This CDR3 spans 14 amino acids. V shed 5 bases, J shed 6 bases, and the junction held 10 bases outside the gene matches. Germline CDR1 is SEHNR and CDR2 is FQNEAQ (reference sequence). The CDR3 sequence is CASSRDSQGFEQYV. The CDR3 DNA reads TGTGCCAGCAGCCGCGACTCACAGGGGTTCGAGCAGTACGTC.

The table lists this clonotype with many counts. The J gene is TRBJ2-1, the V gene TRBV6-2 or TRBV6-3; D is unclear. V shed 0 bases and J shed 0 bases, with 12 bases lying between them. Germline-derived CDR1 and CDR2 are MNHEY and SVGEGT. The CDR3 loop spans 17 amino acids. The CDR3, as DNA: TGTGCCAGCAGTTACTCTATATTTCCAAGCTCCTACAATGAGCAGTTCTTC. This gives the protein CASSYSIFPSSYNEQFF.

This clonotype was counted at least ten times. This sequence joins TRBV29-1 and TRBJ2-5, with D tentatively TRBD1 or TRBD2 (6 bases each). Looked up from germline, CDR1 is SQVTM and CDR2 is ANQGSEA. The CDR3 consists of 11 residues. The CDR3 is CSARGRETQYF. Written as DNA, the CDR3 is TGCAGTGCTAGGGGGAGGGAGACCCAGTACTTC.

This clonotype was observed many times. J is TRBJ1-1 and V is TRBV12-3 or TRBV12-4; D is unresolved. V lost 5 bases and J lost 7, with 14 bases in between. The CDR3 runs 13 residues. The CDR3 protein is CASSRRVTHEAFF. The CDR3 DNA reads TGTGCCAGCAGTCGTCGGGTAACCCATGAAGCTTTCTTT.

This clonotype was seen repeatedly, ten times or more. The CDR3 nucleotides are TGTGCCAGCAGTTTTCCGGGGCCGCGCGCCCCCGATACGCAGTATTTT. It translates to CASSFPGPRAPDTQYF. This chain uses TRBV6-6 with TRBJ2-3; perhaps D is TRBD1 or TRBD2 (5 bases each). CDR3 length: 16 residues. Germline-derived CDR1 and CDR2 are MNHNY and SVGAGI (reference sequence). Trimming removed 4 bases at V and 6 bases at J, with 20 bases between.

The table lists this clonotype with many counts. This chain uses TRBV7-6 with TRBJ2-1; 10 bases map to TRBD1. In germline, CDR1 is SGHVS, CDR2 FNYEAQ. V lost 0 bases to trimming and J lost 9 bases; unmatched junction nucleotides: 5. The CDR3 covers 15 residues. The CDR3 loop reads CASSLAGQGVGEQFF. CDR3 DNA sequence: TGTGCCAGCAGCTTAGCTGGACAGGGGGTTGGTGAGCAGTTCTTC.

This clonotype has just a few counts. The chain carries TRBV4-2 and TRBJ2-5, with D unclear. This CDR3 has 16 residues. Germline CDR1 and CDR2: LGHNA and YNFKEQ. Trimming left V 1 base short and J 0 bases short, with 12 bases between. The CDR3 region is CASSQAFLGNQETQYF. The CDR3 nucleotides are TGTGCCAGCAGCCAAGCGTTCCTAGGGAACCAAGAGACCCAGTACTTC.

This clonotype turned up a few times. The CDR3 coding sequence is TGTGCCATCAGTGGACTAGCCCTTGGAGATACGCAGTATTTT. Translated, it gives CAISGLALGDTQYF. The chain employs TRBV10-3 and TRBJ2-3, with 7 bases identical to TRBD2. Germline assignment: CDR1 ENHRY and CDR2 SYGVKD. With V trimmed by 4 bases and J by 5 bases, 6 bases remained unmatched. The CDR3 runs 14 residues.

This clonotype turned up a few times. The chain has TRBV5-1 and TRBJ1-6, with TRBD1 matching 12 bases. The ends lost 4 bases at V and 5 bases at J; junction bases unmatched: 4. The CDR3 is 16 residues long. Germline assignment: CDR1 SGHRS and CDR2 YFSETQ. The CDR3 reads CASSTGTGGHNSPLHF. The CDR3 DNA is TGCGCCAGCAGCACCGGGACAGGGGGCCATAATTCACCCCTCCACTTT.

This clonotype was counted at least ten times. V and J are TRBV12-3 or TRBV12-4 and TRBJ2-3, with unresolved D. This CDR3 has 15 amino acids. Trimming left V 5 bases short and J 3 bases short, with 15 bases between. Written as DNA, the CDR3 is TGTGCCAGCAGTCCTCAGCCAACAGCTACAGATACGCAGTATTTT. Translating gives CASSPQPTATDTQYF.

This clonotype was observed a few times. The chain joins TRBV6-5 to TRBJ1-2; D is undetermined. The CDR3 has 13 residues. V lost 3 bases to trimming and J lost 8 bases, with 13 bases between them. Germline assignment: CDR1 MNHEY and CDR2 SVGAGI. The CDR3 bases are TGTGCCAGCAGTTATGCTCACGGGAGGGGCTACACCTTC. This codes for CASSYAHGRGYTF.

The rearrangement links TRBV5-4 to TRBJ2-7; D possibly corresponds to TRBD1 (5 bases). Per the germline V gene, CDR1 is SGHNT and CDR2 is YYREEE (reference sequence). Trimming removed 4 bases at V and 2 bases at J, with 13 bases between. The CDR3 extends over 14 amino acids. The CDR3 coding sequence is TGTGCCAGCAGCCCGCAGGGCACGACCTACGAGCAGTACTTC. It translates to CASSPQGTTYEQYF. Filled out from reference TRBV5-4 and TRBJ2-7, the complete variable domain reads ETGVTQSPTHLIKTRGQQVTLRCSSQSGHNTVSWYQQALGQGPQFIFQYYREEENGRGNFPPRFSGLQFPNYSSELNVNALELDDSALYLCASSPQGTTYEQYFGPGTRLTVT.